The source of this T cell receptor (beta chain) is a study of T cell responses to AZD1222 COVID-19 vaccine. Study-level results: Per reports, nearly half of all spike-specific TCRs target regions that are unmutated in variants.

Here immunoSEQ multiplex PCR was the method, and the copy in TCRdb shows in-frame clones only, minus some. The data contain about 160,000 clones, just over 90% of them singletons. From germline, CDR1 is LGHNA and CDR2 YNFKEQ. The CDR3 length is 16 residues. V was trimmed by 0 bases and J by 4 bases, leaving 12 bases between them. A remark on this clone: Antigen: not known.

This sequence originates from an adult in good health. The J gene is TRBJ2-2, the V gene TRBV4-2; D is undetermined. The starting material was peripheral blood, obtained on day 0 of MenACWY control vaccination. As DNA, the CDR3 is TGTGCCAGCAGCCAAGATCCCTCCCCGGGCACCGGGGAGCTGTTTTTT. This translates into CASSQDPSPGTGELFF.